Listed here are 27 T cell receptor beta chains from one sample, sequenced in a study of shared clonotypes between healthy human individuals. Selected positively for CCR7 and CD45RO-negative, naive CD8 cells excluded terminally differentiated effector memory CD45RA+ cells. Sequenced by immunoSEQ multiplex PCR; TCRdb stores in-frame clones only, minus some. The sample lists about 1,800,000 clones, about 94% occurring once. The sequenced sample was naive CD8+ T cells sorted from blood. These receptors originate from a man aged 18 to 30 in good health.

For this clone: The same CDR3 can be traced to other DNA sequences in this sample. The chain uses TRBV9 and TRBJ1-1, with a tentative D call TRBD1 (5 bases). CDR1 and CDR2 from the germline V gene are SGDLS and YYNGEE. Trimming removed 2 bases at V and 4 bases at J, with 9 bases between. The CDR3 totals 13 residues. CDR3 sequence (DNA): TGTGCCAGCAGCGTGGGGGGAAGCACTGAAGCTTTCTTT. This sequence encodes CASSVGGSTEAFF.

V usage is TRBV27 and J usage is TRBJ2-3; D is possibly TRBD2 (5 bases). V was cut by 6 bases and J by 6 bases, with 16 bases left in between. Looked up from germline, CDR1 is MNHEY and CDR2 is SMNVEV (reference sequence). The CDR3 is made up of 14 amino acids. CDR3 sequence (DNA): TGTGCCAGCAGCCCGCCGGGGTTTTGGGATACGCAGTATTTT. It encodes CASSPPGFWDTQYF.

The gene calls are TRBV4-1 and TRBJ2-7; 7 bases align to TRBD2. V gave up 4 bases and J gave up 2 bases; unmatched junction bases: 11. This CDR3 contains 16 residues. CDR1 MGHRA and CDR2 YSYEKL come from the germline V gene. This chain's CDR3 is CASSRSSGLGAYEQYF. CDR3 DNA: TGCGCCAGCAGCCGATCATCCGGACTAGGGGCCTACGAGCAGTACTTC.

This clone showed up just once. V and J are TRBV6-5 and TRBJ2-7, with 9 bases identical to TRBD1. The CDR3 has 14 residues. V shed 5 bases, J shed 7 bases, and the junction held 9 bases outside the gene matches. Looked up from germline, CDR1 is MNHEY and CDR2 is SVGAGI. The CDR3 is CASSPGTGIKEQYF. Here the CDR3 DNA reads TGTGCCAGCAGTCCCGGGACAGGGATTAAAGAGCAGTACTTC.

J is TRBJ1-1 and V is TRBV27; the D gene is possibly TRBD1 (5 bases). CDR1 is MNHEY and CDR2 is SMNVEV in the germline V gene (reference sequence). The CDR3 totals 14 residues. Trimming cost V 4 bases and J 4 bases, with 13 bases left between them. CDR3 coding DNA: TGTGCCAGCAGTTCACAGGTATTGGGCACTGAAGCTTTCTTT. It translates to CASSSQVLGTEAFF.

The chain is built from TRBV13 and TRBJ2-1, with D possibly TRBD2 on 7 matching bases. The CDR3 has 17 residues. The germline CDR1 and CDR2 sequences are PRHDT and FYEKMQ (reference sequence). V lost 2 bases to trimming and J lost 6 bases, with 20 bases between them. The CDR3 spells CASSLTLSEGGANEQFF. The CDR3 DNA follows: TGTGCCAGCAGCTTAACCCTCTCGGAAGGGGGGGCCAATGAGCAGTTCTTC.

Written as DNA, the CDR3 is TGTGCCAGCAGTGAAGACGAATGGGCCCTATCCACTGGGGCCAACGTCCTGACTTTC. It yields the protein CASSEDEWALSTGANVLTF. The chain combines TRBV6-1 with TRBJ2-6; no reliable D call. The CDR3 length is 19 residues. With 1 base removed from V and 2 bases from J, the gap between germline ends came to 18 bases. Germline assignment: CDR1 MNHNS and CDR2 SASEGT.

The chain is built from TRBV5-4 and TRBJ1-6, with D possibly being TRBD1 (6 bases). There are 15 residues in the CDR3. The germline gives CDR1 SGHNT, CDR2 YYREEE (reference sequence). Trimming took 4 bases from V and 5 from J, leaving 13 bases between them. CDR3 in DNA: TGTGCCAGCAGCGGGCAGGGACAAAATAATTCACCCCTCCACTTT. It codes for CASSGQGQNNSPLHF.

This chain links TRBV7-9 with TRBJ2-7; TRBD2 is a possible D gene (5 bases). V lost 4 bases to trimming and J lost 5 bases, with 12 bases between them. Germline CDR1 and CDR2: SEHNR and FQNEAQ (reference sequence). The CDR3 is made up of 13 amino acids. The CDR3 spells CASSSGMGDEQYF. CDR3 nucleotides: TGTGCCAGCAGCTCCGGGATGGGTGACGAGCAGTACTTC.

CDR3 in amino acids: CASTLLLNRVGGYTF. DNA for the CDR3: TGTGCCAGCACCTTATTACTGAACAGGGTCGGCGGCTACACCTTC. This chain links TRBV28 with TRBJ1-2, with D possibly TRBD1 on 6 matching bases. This CDR3 spans 15 amino acids. CDR1 and CDR2 from the germline V gene are MDHEN and SYDVKM. With 7 bases removed from V and 8 bases from J, the gap between germline ends came to 23 bases.

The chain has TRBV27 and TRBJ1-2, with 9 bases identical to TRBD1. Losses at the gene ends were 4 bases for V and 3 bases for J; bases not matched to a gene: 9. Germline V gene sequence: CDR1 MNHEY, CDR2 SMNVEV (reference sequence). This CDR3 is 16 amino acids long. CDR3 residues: CASSSVFRQGDYGYTF. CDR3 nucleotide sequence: TGTGCCAGCAGTTCGGTGTTTAGACAGGGGGACTATGGCTACACCTTC.

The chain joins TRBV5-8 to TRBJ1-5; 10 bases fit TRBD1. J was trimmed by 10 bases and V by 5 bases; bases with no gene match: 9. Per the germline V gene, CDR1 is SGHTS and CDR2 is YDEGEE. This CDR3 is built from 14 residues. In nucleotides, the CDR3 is TGTGCCAGCAGTTCGAGGGACAGGGGCAGCCCCCAGCATTTT. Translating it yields CASSSRDRGSPQHF. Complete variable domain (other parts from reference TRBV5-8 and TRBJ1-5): EAGVTQSPTHLIKTRGQQATLRCSPISGHTSVYWYQQALGLGLQFLLWYDEGEERNRGNFPPRFSGRQFPNYSSELNVNALELEDSALYLCASSSRDRGSPQHFGDGTRLSIL.

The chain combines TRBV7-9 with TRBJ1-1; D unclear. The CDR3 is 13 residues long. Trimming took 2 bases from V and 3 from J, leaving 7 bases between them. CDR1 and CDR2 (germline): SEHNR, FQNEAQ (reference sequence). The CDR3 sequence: CASSLYPYTEAFF. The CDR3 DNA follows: TGTGCCAGCAGCTTATACCCTTACACTGAAGCTTTCTTT.

The CDR3 DNA follows: TGTGCCAGCAGCTTAAAAGGCGGTTGGGACGAGCAGTACTTC. Translating gives CASSLKGGWDEQYF. The chain joins TRBV7-6 to TRBJ2-7, with unresolved D. The CDR3 is made up of 14 amino acids. Germline CDR1 is SGHVS and CDR2 is FNYEAQ. V was clipped by 2 bases and J by 5 bases, with 13 bases between them.

Here the CDR3 DNA reads TGTGCCAGCAGCGTAGAACAGGGACTTACCTATGGCTACACCTTC. It is translated as CASSVEQGLTYGYTF. The chain carries TRBV9 and TRBJ1-2; TRBD1 might be the D (6 bases). This CDR3 has 15 residues. Trimming took off 0 bases at V and 4 bases at J, with 13 bases between the two ends. Germline CDR1 reads SGDLS; CDR2 reads YYNGEE.

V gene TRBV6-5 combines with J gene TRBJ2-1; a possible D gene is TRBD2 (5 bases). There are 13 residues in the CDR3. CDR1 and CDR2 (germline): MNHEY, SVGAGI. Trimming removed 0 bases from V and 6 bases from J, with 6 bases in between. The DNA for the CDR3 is TGTGCCAGCAGTTACTCGGAGGTCAATGAGCAGTTCTTC. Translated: CASSYSEVNEQFF.

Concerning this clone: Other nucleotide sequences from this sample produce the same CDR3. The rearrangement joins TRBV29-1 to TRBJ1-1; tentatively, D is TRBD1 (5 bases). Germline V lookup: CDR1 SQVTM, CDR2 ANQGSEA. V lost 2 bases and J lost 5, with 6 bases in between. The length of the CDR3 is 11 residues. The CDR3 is CSVEKGTEAFF. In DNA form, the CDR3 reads TGCAGCGTTGAAAAGGGGACTGAAGCTTTCTTT.

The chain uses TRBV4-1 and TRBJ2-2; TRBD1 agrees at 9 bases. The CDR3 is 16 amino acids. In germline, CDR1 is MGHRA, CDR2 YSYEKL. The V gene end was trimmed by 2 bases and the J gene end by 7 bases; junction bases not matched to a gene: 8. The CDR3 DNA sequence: TGCGCCAGCAGCCAAACGACAGGGGGAGAGGGCGGGGAGCTGTTTTTT. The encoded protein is CASSQTTGGEGGELFF.

The CDR3 bases are TGTGCCAGCTCACCACCGGGACTAGAGCTTGCCGGGGAGCTGTTTTTT. Its protein is CASSPPGLELAGELFF. The chain uses TRBV18 and TRBJ2-2, with 8 bases fitting TRBD2. Per the germline V gene, CDR1 is KGHSH and CDR2 is LQKENI. Unmatched junction bases numbered 6, after V lost 0 bases and J lost 6 bases. This CDR3 is 16 amino acids long.

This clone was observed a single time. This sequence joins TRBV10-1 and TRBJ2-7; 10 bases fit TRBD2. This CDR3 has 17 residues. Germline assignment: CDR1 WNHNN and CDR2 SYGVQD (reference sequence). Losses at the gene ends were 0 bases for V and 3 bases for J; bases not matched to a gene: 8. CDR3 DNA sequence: TGCGCCAGCAGTGAGTCGTCTCTAGCGGGAGAGGTCTACGAGCAGTACTTC. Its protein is CASSESSLAGEVYEQYF.

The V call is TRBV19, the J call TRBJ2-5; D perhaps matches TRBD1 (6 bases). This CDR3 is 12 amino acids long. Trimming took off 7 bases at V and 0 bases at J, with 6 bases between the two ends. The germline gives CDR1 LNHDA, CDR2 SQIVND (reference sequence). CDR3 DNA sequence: TGTGCCAGTAAGGGGGACCAAGAGACCCAGTACTTC. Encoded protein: CASKGDQETQYF.

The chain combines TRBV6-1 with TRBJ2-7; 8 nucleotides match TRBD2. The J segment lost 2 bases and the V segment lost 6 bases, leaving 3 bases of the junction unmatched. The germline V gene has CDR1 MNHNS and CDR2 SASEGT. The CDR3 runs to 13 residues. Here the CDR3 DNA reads TGTGCCAGCAGGACGGGACTAGCCTACGAGCAGTACTTC. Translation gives CASRTGLAYEQYF.

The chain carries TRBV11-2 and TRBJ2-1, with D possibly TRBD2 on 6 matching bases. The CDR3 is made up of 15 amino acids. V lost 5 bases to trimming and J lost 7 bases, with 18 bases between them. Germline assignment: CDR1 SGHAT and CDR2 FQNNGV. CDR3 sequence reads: CASSVGSLAINEQFF. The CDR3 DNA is TGTGCCAGCAGCGTAGGGTCACTAGCAATAAATGAGCAGTTCTTC. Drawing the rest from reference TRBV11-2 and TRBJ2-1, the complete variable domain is EAGVAQSPRYKIIEKRQSVAFWCNPISGHATLYWYQQILGQGPKLLIQFQNNGVVDDSQLPKDRFSAERLKGVDSTLKIQPAKLEDSAVYLCASSVGSLAINEQFFGPGTRLTVL.

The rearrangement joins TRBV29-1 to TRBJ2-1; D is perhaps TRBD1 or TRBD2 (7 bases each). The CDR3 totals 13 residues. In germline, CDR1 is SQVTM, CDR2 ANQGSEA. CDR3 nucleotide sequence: TGCAGTGCCAGGGGGGGGCCATACAATGAGCAGTTCTTC. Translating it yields CSARGGPYNEQFF.

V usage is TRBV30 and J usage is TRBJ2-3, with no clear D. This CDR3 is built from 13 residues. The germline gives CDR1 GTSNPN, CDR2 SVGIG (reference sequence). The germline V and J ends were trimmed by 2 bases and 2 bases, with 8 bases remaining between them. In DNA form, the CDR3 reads TGTGCCTGGAGTAGGAGCCCCACAGATACGCAGTATTTT. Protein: CAWSRSPTDTQYF.

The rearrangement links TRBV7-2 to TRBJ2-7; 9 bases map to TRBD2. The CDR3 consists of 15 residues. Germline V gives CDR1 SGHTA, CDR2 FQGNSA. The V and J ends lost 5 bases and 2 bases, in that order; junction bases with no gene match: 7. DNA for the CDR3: TGTGCCAGCAGCCCCATAGCGGGGGACACCTACGAGCAGTACTTC. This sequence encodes CASSPIAGDTYEQYF.

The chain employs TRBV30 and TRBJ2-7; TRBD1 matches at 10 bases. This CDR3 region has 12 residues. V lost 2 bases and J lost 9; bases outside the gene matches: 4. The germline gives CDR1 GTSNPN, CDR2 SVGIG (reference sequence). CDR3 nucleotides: TGTGCCTGGAGTCTGACAGGGGGCGGGCAGTACTTC. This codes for CAWSLTGGGQYF.